The present entry profiles one T cell receptor (beta chain) with its context. As yet, its antigen is unknown. Sequencing used immunoSEQ multiplex PCR; TCRdb keeps in-frame clones, though not all of them. The sample has approximately 31,000 clones, 86% seen once. This sample was included in a study of T cells in tuberculosis. About the study: CD1B tetramers identified T cells specific for mycobacterial lipid GMM. Notes on the study in general: Active tuberculosis alpha repertoires lay closer to GMM-specific TCRs than controls'. GEM motif frequencies gave about 70% accuracy; the GMM repertoire gave approximately 90%.

CDR1 is MNHNS and CDR2 is SASEGT in the germline V gene. V was pared by 6 bases and J by 6 bases, with 9 bases between. CDR3 size: 12 residues. Sample time point: new active TB diagnosis, blood taken before or within 7 days of starting treatment. Tuberculosis was confirmed by positive sputum smear and/or M. tuberculosis culture. The J gene is TRBJ1-5, the V gene TRBV6-1; D might be TRBD1 (6 bases). The receptor was derived from an adult with tuberculosis. Sequenced here: PBMCs, sampled at tuberculosis diagnosis. This CDR3 is CASRPQGQPQHF. CDR3 DNA sequence: TGTGCCAGCAGGCCACAGGGTCAGCCCCAGCATTTT.